A single sample gave rise to the 24 T cell receptor beta chains below, sequenced in a study of shared clonotypes between healthy human individuals. Sequencing used immunoSEQ multiplex PCR; TCRdb keeps in-frame clones, though not all of them. Here the sample spans about 490,000 clones, less than 80% being singletons. Sequencing input: PBMCs. These receptors originate from a woman in her thirties or forties in good health. Some clones in this sample may be carry-over from other donors' samples.

The chain combines TRBV27 with TRBJ2-4, with TRBD1 identical over 9 bases. The CDR3 extends over 18 amino acids. Trimming cost V 3 bases and J 0 bases; bases outside gene matches: 9. Germline V CDR1 and CDR2: MNHEY, SMNVEV (reference sequence). The CDR3 coding sequence is TGTGCCAGCAGTTTGGCCCGGACAGGGGAAATAGCCAAAAACATTCAGTACTTC. Protein product: CASSLARTGEIAKNIQYF.

Points on this clone: Other DNA sequences of this sample code for an identical CDR3. The V call is TRBV7-9, the J call TRBJ2-1; the D is unclear. The CDR3 sequence is 11 residues long. The germline CDR1 and CDR2 sequences are SEHNR and FQNEAQ (reference sequence). The V and J ends lost 1 base and 7 bases respectively, with 2 bases between them. DNA for the CDR3: TGTGCCAGCAGCTTAGTGAATGAGCAGTTCTTC. Residues: CASSLVNEQFF.

In regard to this clone: In the same sample, other DNA sequences code for this CDR3. The chain is built from TRBV7-2 and TRBJ2-1; possibly TRBD1 or TRBD2 for D (6 bases each). CDR1 is SGHTA and CDR2 is FQGNSA in the germline V gene. V lost 0 bases, J lost 5 bases, and 11 bases lay in between. The CDR3 contains 15 residues. DNA of the CDR3: TGTGCCAGCAGCTTAGCGGGGGGCCCCCACAATGAGCAGTTCTTC. Protein sequence: CASSLAGGPHNEQFF. The full variable domain, with the rest looked up from reference TRBV7-2 and TRBJ2-1, is GAGVSQSPSNKVTEKGKDVELRCDPISGHTALYWYRQSLGQGLEFLIYFQGNSAPDKSGLPSDRFSAERTGGSVSTLTIQRTQQEDSAVYLCASSLAGGPHNEQFFGPGTRLTVL.

The chain joins TRBV5-5 to TRBJ2-1; D unresolved. This CDR3 has 15 amino acids. V was pared by 1 base and J by 7 bases, with 15 bases between. CDR1 is SGHKS and CDR2 is YYEKEE in the germline V gene (reference sequence). The CDR3 sequence is CASSLRFLSGNEQFF. CDR3 DNA: TGTGCCAGCAGCTTGCGGTTCTTATCTGGGAATGAGCAGTTCTTC.

This chain connects TRBV29-1 to TRBJ2-3, with 10 nucleotides matching TRBD2. The CDR3 contains 17 residues. From germline, CDR1 is SQVTM and CDR2 ANQGSEA. V shed 2 bases, J shed 3 bases, and the junction held 11 bases outside the gene matches. CDR3 in amino acids: CSVESGLAGVATDTQYF. For the CDR3, the DNA is TGCAGCGTTGAATCCGGGCTAGCGGGAGTTGCTACAGATACGCAGTATTTT.

The CDR3 spells CASSRILAGTDTQYF. CDR3 sequence (DNA): TGTGCCAGCAGCCGGATACTAGCGGGGACAGATACGCAGTATTTT. The genes are TRBV7-2 and TRBJ2-3, with 10 positions matching TRBD2. Trimming cost V 5 bases and J 3 bases; bases outside gene matches: 5. Germline loops: CDR1 SGHTA, CDR2 FQGNSA. CDR3 length: 15 amino acids. The full variable domain, completed using reference TRBV7-2 and TRBJ2-3, is GAGVSQSPSNKVTEKGKDVELRCDPISGHTALYWYRQSLGQGLEFLIYFQGNSAPDKSGLPSDRFSAERTGGSVSTLTIQRTQQEDSAVYLCASSRILAGTDTQYFGPGTRLTVL.

This chain connects TRBV30 to TRBJ2-2; D is unresolved. V was shortened by 1 base and J by 12 bases, with 9 bases between the two germline ends. Germline V CDR1 and CDR2: GTSNPN, SVGIG (reference sequence). The length of the CDR3 is 11 residues. The CDR3 coding sequence is TGTGCCTGGAGTGGATCGGACCAGCTGTTTTTT. Translated, it gives CAWSGSDQLFF.

This chain connects TRBV12-5 to TRBJ2-1; 9 bases fit TRBD2. The CDR3 is made up of 16 amino acids. V was pared by 5 bases and J by 6 bases, with 11 bases of the junction left unmatched. Germline CDR1 reads LGHNT; CDR2 reads FRNRAP. CDR3 nucleotides: TGTGCTAGTGGTCCTGATAGCGGGAGCATGGTCAATGAGCAGTTCTTC. This translates into CASGPDSGSMVNEQFF.

The chain uses TRBV28 and TRBJ2-1; 7 bases match TRBD1. The CDR3 length is 15 residues. The trim removed 8 bases at V and 6 bases at J, leaving 13 bases unmatched. Germline V CDR1 and CDR2: MDHEN, SYDVKM. The CDR3 sequence: CASRVGQLFSNEQFF. DNA of the CDR3: TGTGCCAGCCGCGTGGGACAGTTGTTCTCCAATGAGCAGTTCTTC.

With regard to this clone: This may stem from a read error, because a much larger clone lies one nucleotide away. The CDR3 is CVSSEYGGFREKLFF. For the CDR3, the DNA is TGTGTCAGCAGTGAATATGGGGGTTTTCGGGAAAAACTGTTTTTT. The chain has TRBV25-1 and TRBJ1-4; the D gene is possibly TRBD1 (5 bases). Germline V CDR1 and CDR2: MGHDK, SYGVNS. The CDR3 runs to 15 residues.

This rearrangement joins TRBV18 to TRBJ2-7; D assignment may be TRBD1 or TRBD2 (6 bases each). The length of the CDR3 is 15 residues. Trimming took off 0 bases at V and 2 bases at J, with 11 bases between the two ends. Germline CDR1 and CDR2: KGHSH and LQKENI. The DNA of the CDR3 is TGTGCCAGCTCACCACCGCGGGACACCACCTACGAGCAGTACTTC. It is translated as CASSPPRDTTYEQYF. Full variable domain (outside the CDR3, taken from reference TRBV18 and TRBJ2-7): NAGVMQNPRHLVRRRGQEARLRCSPMKGHSHVYWYRQLPEEGLKFMVYLQKENIIDESGMPKERFSAEFPKEGPSILRIQQVVRGDSAAYFCASSPPRDTTYEQYFGPGTRLTVT.

The chain recombines TRBV11-2 with TRBJ2-7; 12 nucleotides line up with TRBD2. The CDR3 spans 15 residues. Germline V gene data show CDR1 as SGHAT and CDR2 as FQNNGV. Trimming removed 5 bases from V and 5 bases from J; junction bases left unmatched: 7. For the CDR3, the DNA is TGTGCCAGCAGCCATCTAGCGGGAGGGTTGCACGAGCAGTACTTC. It is translated as CASSHLAGGLHEQYF.

Only a few counts were recorded for this clone. V usage is TRBV20-1 and J usage is TRBJ2-7; D gene ambiguous. The V gene lost 2 bases and the J gene lost 5 bases, with 7 bases spanning the gap. This CDR3 contains 11 residues. Germline assignment: CDR1 DFQATT and CDR2 SNEGSKA (reference sequence). The CDR3 is CSARLGDEQYF. CDR3 sequence (DNA): TGCAGTGCTAGATTGGGCGACGAGCAGTACTTC.

V is TRBV7-9 and J is TRBJ1-4; D unresolved. Germline lookup yields CDR1 SEHNR and CDR2 FQNEAQ (reference sequence). V lost 5 bases, J lost 0 bases, and 10 bases lay in between. The CDR3 length is 15 residues. Here the CDR3 DNA reads TGTGCCAGCAGCACCCACAGTACAACTAATGAAAAACTGTTTTTT. Translated, it gives CASSTHSTTNEKLFF.

V is TRBV6-6 and J is TRBJ2-5; possible D gene TRBD2, 6 bases. The tail of the sequence fits TRBJ2-7 better, so the J call may be wrong. The CDR3 totals 16 residues. Germline CDR1 MNHNY, CDR2 SVGAGI (reference sequence). CDR3 residues: CASSAGLARYSYEQYF. The DNA for the CDR3 is TGTGCCAGCAGCGCCGGTCTAGCGCGATACTCCTACGAGCAGTACTTC.

Remarks on this clone: Other DNA sequences in this sample translate to the same CDR3. The DNA of the CDR3 is TGTGCCAGCAGGGCGACAGCTAACTATGGCTACACCTTC. This translates into CASRATANYGYTF. The chain couples TRBV28 to TRBJ1-2; D perhaps matches TRBD1 (5 bases). Per the germline V gene, CDR1 is MDHEN and CDR2 is SYDVKM. V was pared by 6 bases and J by 0 bases, with 8 bases between. The CDR3 sequence is 13 residues long.

V is TRBV28 and J is TRBJ1-2; a weak D match, TRBD1 (6 bases). The V gene's germline CDR1 is MDHEN and CDR2 SYDVKM. The length of the CDR3 is 13 residues. V was clipped by 7 bases and J by 2 bases, with 11 bases between them. CDR3 sequence (DNA): TGTGCCAGCACTCCGGGACAAAACTATGGCTACACCTTC. This sequence encodes CASTPGQNYGYTF.

The genes are TRBV11-2 and TRBJ2-3; the D is unclear. This CDR3 contains 12 residues. V lost 3 bases, J lost 6 bases, and 7 bases lay in between. Germline V CDR1 and CDR2: SGHAT, FQNNGV. This CDR3 is CASSLPKDTQYF. In DNA, the CDR3 is TGTGCCAGCAGCTTGCCTAAGGATACGCAGTATTTT.

V and J are TRBV28 and TRBJ1-2; TRBD1 matches 9 bases. The CDR3 consists of 15 residues. Trimming took 3 bases from V and 6 from J; bases not matched to a gene: 8. Germline V gene data show CDR1 as MDHEN and CDR2 as SYDVKM. The CDR3 is CASSLAGQGGHGYTF. The CDR3 DNA sequence: TGTGCCAGCAGTTTGGCGGGACAGGGAGGTCATGGCTACACCTTC.

The gene calls are TRBV5-4 and TRBJ1-2; perhaps TRBD1 as D (5 bases). The CDR3 is 14 amino acids. Looked up from germline, CDR1 is SGHNT and CDR2 is YYREEE (reference sequence). The V and J ends lost 0 bases and 4 bases respectively, with 10 bases between them. The CDR3 here is CASSLDPGRYGYTF. The DNA for the CDR3 is TGTGCCAGCAGCTTGGATCCAGGGCGCTATGGCTACACCTTC.

This chain links TRBV5-1 with TRBJ2-1; 11 nucleotides align to TRBD2. Looked up from germline, CDR1 is SGHRS and CDR2 is YFSETQ. With 4 bases clipped from V and 5 bases from J, the junction kept 5 bases outside the gene matches. This CDR3 is built from 15 residues. CDR3 sequence: CASSRRLAGNNEQFF. The CDR3, as DNA: TGCGCCAGCAGCCGGAGACTAGCGGGAAACAATGAGCAGTTCTTC.

V gene TRBV23-1 combines with J gene TRBJ1-5; TRBD1 might be the D (6 bases). TRBV23-1 is filed as an ORF, its function uncertain. The V gene lost 8 bases and the J gene lost 5 bases, with 22 bases spanning the gap. The CDR3 contains 16 residues. The CDR3 DNA follows: TGCGCCAGCGGCTGCCGGGGCAGGGGATGCGATCAGCCCCAGCATTTT. This encodes CASGCRGRGCDQPQHF.

This chain connects TRBV7-8 to TRBJ2-5, with TRBD2 as a possible D gene (6 bases). V lost 1 base and J lost 10, with 19 bases in between. This CDR3 has 15 residues. Looked up from germline, CDR1 is SGHVS and CDR2 is FQNEAQ. This chain's CDR3 is CASSLGTSPVSHQYF. The CDR3 DNA reads TGTGCCAGCAGCTTAGGAACTAGCCCTGTCAGTCACCAGTACTTC.

This chain links TRBV18 with TRBJ1-1; no clear D. This CDR3 is built from 15 residues. Between the trimmed V and J ends, which lost 5 bases and 1 base, there was a span of 14 bases. From germline, CDR1 is KGHSH and CDR2 LQKENI. Here the CDR3 DNA reads TGTGCCAGCTCAGGGTCTGGCACAGCGAACACTGAAGCTTTCTTT. It codes for CASSGSGTANTEAFF.